A single TCR beta chain is shown here with its context. V shed 8 bases and J 1 base; nucleotides not matched to a gene: 4. Germline CDR1 MNHNS, CDR2 SASEGT. The CDR3 sequence is 13 residues long. This sample is part of a study of shared clonotypes between healthy human individuals. As for the study in general: The plates for each donor numbered three CD4 naive, three CD4 memory, two CD8 naive and one CD8 memory.

TCRdb's copy holds only in-frame clones and misses some; the assay was immunoSEQ multiplex PCR. The table records some 1 million clones, around four fifths of them present only once. V gene TRBV6-1 combines with J gene TRBJ1-1, with 7 bases lining up with TRBD1. The clonotype was recovered from a man aged 18 to 30 in good health. The sample consisted of memory CD4+ T cells sorted from blood. Subset denoted: CD45RA-negative fraction. The CDR3 spells CASCWDRNTEAFF. CDR3 nucleotide sequence: TGTGCCAGCTGTTGGGACAGGAACACTGAAGCTTTCTTT.